A selection of T cell receptor beta chains follows, all from one sample in a study of CD8 T cells in Susac syndrome. TCRdb independently ran MiXCR on the immunoSEQ multiplex PCR reads; one entry per CDR3 protein. The sample holds around 130,000 distinct CDR3 sequences, 91% seen once. Sequenced input: CD8+ T cells from PBMCs. Receptors originate from a human donor with multiple sclerosis. Both conserved end residues are part of each CDR3. The D gene is left open where the match is weak. A row's size may be missing; if present it is once, few, many or a size class.

cdr3_nt cdr3_aa v_call d_call j_call clone_size
TGTGCCAGCAGCTTAGATGGGGGGGGATACGAGCAGTACTTC CASSLDGGGYEQYF TRBV11-2 TRBD2 TRBJ2-7 NA
TGTGCCACCGGAAACTTGGCCGACGAGCAGTTCTTC CATGNLADEQFF TRBV15 NA TRBJ2-1 NA
TGTGCCAGCAGCTTTAAGGGAGGCTATGGCTACACCTTC CASSFKGGYGYTF TRBV7-9 NA TRBJ1-2 NA
TGTGCCTGGAGTGGACTAGCGGGAACGAACACCGGGGAGCTGTTTTTT CAWSGLAGTNTGELFF TRBV30 TRBD2 TRBJ2-2 NA
TGTGCCAGCAGGAAACTATACCCCTACGAGCAGTACTTC CASRKLYPYEQYF TRBV12-3/TRBV12-4 NA TRBJ2-7 NA
TGTGCCAGCACCTGGGGGAGTAACACTGAAGCTTTCTTT CASTWGSNTEAFF TRBV5-6 NA TRBJ1-1 NA
TGTGCCAGCAGGAAGACTAGCGGGAGTTACGAGCAGTACTTC CASRKTSGSYEQYF TRBV27 TRBD2 TRBJ2-7 NA
TGTGCCAGCAGTTACCTGGGGGCGGTGAACACTGAAGCTTTCTTT CASSYLGAVNTEAFF TRBV6-5 NA TRBJ1-1 once
TGTGCCAGCAGATACACATACGAGCAGTACTTC CASRYTYEQYF TRBV6-2/TRBV6-3 NA TRBJ2-7 NA
TGTGCCAGCAGTTACTCCGGCCGACAGTTCAGCCTCTATGGCTACACCTTC CASSYSGRQFSLYGYTF TRBV6-5 NA TRBJ1-2 NA
TGTGCCAGCAGTTCCCCAGACTTGTTAAGCACAGATACGCAGTATTTT CASSSPDLLSTDTQYF TRBV6-6 NA TRBJ2-3 NA
TGTGCCAGCAGTTACCCCCGCCCGGGACTAGCGGGGTACCCTAGCTCCTACGAGCAGTACTTC CASSYPRPGLAGYPSSYEQYF TRBV6-5 TRBD2 TRBJ2-7 NA
TGTGCCAGCAGCTTAAGGGGCAGTCGATTAGCCAAAAACATTCAGTACTTC CASSLRGSRLAKNIQYF TRBV7-2 NA TRBJ2-4 NA
TGTGCCAGCAGTTCCTCCCCGAAAGGTTTGTCCTACAATGAGCAGTTCTTC CASSSSPKGLSYNEQFF TRBV27 NA TRBJ2-1 NA
TGTGCCAGCAGCATAACACCGGGCGAGCAGTACTTC CASSITPGEQYF TRBV9 NA TRBJ2-7 NA
TGTGCCTGGAGTGTCGACCTCCTTACAGATACGCAGTATTTT CAWSVDLLTDTQYF TRBV30 NA TRBJ2-3 NA
TGTGCCAGCAGTTACTCTTTTGATGAGCAGTTCTTC CASSYSFDEQFF TRBV6-5 NA TRBJ2-1 NA
TGTGCCAGCAGTGATCTCGGGGCCAACGTCCTGACTTTC CASSDLGANVLTF TRBV2 NA TRBJ2-6 NA
TGTGCCAGCAGCCAGTTGGGGGCGGGAGGTCCCGGGGAGCTGTTTTTT CASSQLGAGGPGELFF TRBV4-2 TRBD2 TRBJ2-2 NA
TGTGCCAGCAGCCCGGGACTAGCCAACACAGATACGCAGTATTTT CASSPGLANTDTQYF TRBV3-1 TRBD2 TRBJ2-3 NA
TGTGCCAGCAGCAACAGGGGGCTCCCCCAAGAGACCCAGTACTTC CASSNRGLPQETQYF TRBV12-3/TRBV12-4 TRBD1 TRBJ2-5 NA
TGTGCCAGCAGTTTCCGGACAGGGAGCTATGGCTACACCTTC CASSFRTGSYGYTF TRBV6-5 TRBD1 TRBJ1-2 NA
TGCGCCAGCAGCTCGGGACTAGCGGGAGGGGTCACGTGGAATGAGCAGTTCTTC CASSSGLAGGVTWNEQFF TRBV5-1 TRBD2 TRBJ2-1 NA
TGCGCCAGCAGCTTGATAGGGGACGAGCAGTACTTC CASSLIGDEQYF TRBV5-1 NA TRBJ2-7 NA
TGTGCCACGGACCCAGCTGCAACTAATGAAAAACTGTTTTTT CATDPAATNEKLFF TRBV24-1 NA TRBJ1-4 NA
TGTGCCAGCAGCTTAGATGGGACAGTTTACAATGAGCAGTTCTTC CASSLDGTVYNEQFF TRBV13 TRBD1 TRBJ2-1 NA
TGTGCCAGCAGCCAAGTCGCAGATAACTATGGCTACACCTTC CASSQVADNYGYTF TRBV14 NA TRBJ1-2 NA
TGTGCCAGCAGCCGGGGCTACCTCGATACGCAGTATTTT CASSRGYLDTQYF TRBV7-2 NA TRBJ2-3 once
TGTGCCAGCAGTTTAGCAGCGGGAGAAAGCGAGCAGTTCTTC CASSLAAGESEQFF TRBV12-3/TRBV12-4 TRBD2 TRBJ2-1 NA
TGTGCCAGCAGTGAAGGCACAGGGTATCAGCCCCAGCATTTT CASSEGTGYQPQHF TRBV25-1 NA TRBJ1-5 few
TGTGCCAGCAGTTACTCCGGGACTAGCGGGCTCGAGCAGTTCTTC CASSYSGTSGLEQFF TRBV6-5 TRBD2 TRBJ2-1 NA
TGTGCCAGCAGCCGCACCACTTCCTACGAGCAGTACTTC CASSRTTSYEQYF TRBV27 NA TRBJ2-7 NA
TGTGCCAGCAGCCCTCGGGGTGCAGATACGCAGTATTTT CASSPRGADTQYF TRBV14 NA TRBJ2-3 NA
TGTGCCAGCAGTTCTGTTGGTTACGAGCAGTACTTC CASSSVGYEQYF TRBV27 NA TRBJ2-7 NA
TGTGCCACCAGCAGACAACTAGCGGGAGGGGAGACCCAGTACTTC CATSRQLAGGETQYF TRBV15 TRBD2 TRBJ2-5 NA
TGTGCCACCAGTGATTTGACCTACAATGAGCAGTTCTTC CATSDLTYNEQFF TRBV24-1 NA TRBJ2-1 NA
TGTGCCAGCAGCTTTCCGGCACAGGGGAGCGAGCAGTACTTC CASSFPAQGSEQYF TRBV7-9 TRBD1 TRBJ2-7 NA
TGTGCCAGCAGCTTAGCGGGAGAGTCCTACGAGCAGTACTTC CASSLAGESYEQYF TRBV5-4 TRBD2 TRBJ2-7 NA
TGTGCCAGCAGCACCTCGACAGGGTTGGGGACTATAGATGGCTACACCTTC CASSTSTGLGTIDGYTF TRBV7-8 TRBD1 TRBJ1-2 NA
TGTGCCAGCAGCTTGGAAAACACAGATACGCAGTATTTT CASSLENTDTQYF TRBV13 NA TRBJ2-3 NA
TGTGCCAGCAGGATCTTGAACACTGAAGCTTTCTTT CASRILNTEAFF TRBV6-1 NA TRBJ1-1 NA
TGTGCCAGCAGCCTACAAGTTAGCAATCAGCCCCAGCATTTT CASSLQVSNQPQHF TRBV27 NA TRBJ1-5 once
TGCGCCAGCAGTGAAGCGGGGACCTACAATGAGCAGTTCTTC CASSEAGTYNEQFF TRBV10-2 TRBD2 TRBJ2-1 NA
TGTGCCAGCAGTTACTCGAGGGTAGCGGGTGAGCAGTTCTTC CASSYSRVAGEQFF TRBV6-5 TRBD2 TRBJ2-1 once
TGTGCCAGCAGTCCCGGGACTAGCGGGAGTAGTGAGCAGTTCTTC CASSPGTSGSSEQFF TRBV7-6 TRBD2 TRBJ2-1 NA
TGTGCCAGCTCTCCCGGGACTATCACAGATACGCAGTATTTT CASSPGTITDTQYF TRBV19 TRBD2 TRBJ2-3 NA
TGTGCCAGCAGTGTTGAGGAGTTAAATGAGCAGTTCTTC CASSVEELNEQFF TRBV2 NA TRBJ2-1 NA